Included here is one TCR beta chain sequence, with context. TCRdb analysed the RT-PCR reads with MiXCR anew, one entry per CDR3 protein. The data hold roughly 250,000 distinct CDR3 sequences, with around an eighth observed a single time. This sample was included in a study of patients and donors after allogeneic stem cell transplantation. V gave up 2 bases and J gave up 4 bases, with 11 bases separating them. The CDR3 has 15 residues. The sample taken for sequencing was blood, either unsorted or a sorted T cell fraction (not recorded which). This chain connects TRBV12-3 or TRBV12-4 to TRBJ2-2; the D gene is possibly TRBD1 (5 bases). This TCR came from a human donor who was either an allogeneic HSCT recipient or a stem cell or donor lymphocyte infusion donor (not recorded which). It is not recorded whose cells these are; they may come from a transplant donor. The CDR3, as DNA: TGTGCCAGCAGTTTATATATGGGGCGCACCGGGGAGCTGTTTTTT. It codes for CASSLYMGRTGELFF.